The table lists the clone carrying this T cell receptor (beta chain) with a few counts. This CDR3 spans 12 amino acids. V was trimmed by 7 bases and J by 7 bases, leaving 13 bases between them. Germline V CDR1 and CDR2: ENHRY, SYGVKD. The sample belongs to a study of tumor-infiltrating lymphocytes in glioblastoma multiforme. Multiple V-beta primers and a C-beta primer amplified TCRB from RNA. TCRB cDNA was made from around 450 ng total RNA. TCRdb re-analysed the multiplex PCR reads in MiXCR, keeping a single row per CDR3 protein. The data show approximately 9,600 distinct CDR3 sequences, about 67% seen once.

The rearrangement uses TRBV10-3 and TRBJ1-1; D gene uncertain. This sequence originates from a male donor with glioblastoma. Sequences were obtained from brain tumor tissue. The DNA of the CDR3 is TGTGCCATCAAAATCGAGGAAGGTGAAGCTTTCTTT. Translating gives CAIKIEEGEAFF.